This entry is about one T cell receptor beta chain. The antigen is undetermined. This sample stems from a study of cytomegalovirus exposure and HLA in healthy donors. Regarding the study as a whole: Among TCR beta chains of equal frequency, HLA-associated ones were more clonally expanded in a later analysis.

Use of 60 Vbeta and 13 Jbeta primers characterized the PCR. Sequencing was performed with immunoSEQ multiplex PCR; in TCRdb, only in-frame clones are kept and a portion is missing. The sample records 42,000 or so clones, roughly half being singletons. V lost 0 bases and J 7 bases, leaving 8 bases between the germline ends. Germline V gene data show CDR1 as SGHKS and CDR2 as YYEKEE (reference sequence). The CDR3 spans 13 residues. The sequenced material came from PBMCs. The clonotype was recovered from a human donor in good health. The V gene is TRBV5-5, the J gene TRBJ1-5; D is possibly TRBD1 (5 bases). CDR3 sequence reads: CASSLAGLQPQHF. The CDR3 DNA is TGTGCCAGCAGCTTGGCAGGGCTGCAGCCCCAGCATTTT.